This entry is about one T cell receptor beta chain. V was shortened by 2 bases and J by 0 bases, with 10 bases between the two germline ends. The CDR3 is 15 residues long. Germline V CDR1 and CDR2: MNHEY, SMNVEV (reference sequence). This sample was included in a study of blood T cell repertoires in COVID-19. Clones were read by immunoSEQ multiplex PCR, and TCRdb kept only the in-frame ones, dropping some. The table includes fewer than 350,000 clones, roughly 87% detected once. Sequenced input: peripheral blood. The TCR originated in a man in his thirties or forties with COVID-19, enrolled during active disease. The gene calls are TRBV27 and TRBJ1-2, with a possible D match to TRBD1 (6 bases). CDR3 loop: CASSLRDRPNYGYTF. CDR3 coding DNA: TGTGCCAGCAGTTTAAGAGACAGGCCTAACTATGGCTACACCTTC.